Listed below are T cell receptor beta chains from one sample, sequenced in a study of control samples from healthy donors and cancer patients. The assay was immunoSEQ multiplex PCR, and TCRdb's table has in-frame clones only and misses some. The table records almost 90,000 clones, over 65% of them present only once. Sequencing was done on a sample of blood. The receptors originated from a middle-aged woman in good health. The CDR3 runs from the conserved cysteine through the conserved F or W. D genes are given only for firm matches. The size field is filled for only some rows; it gives once, few, many or a size class.

length	V	J	D	size	DNA	CDR3
13	TRBV6-6	TRBJ1-1	NA	NA	TGTGCCAGCAGTTCCGGGGGAAGTACTGAAGCTTTCTTT	CASSSGGSTEAFF
13	TRBV29-1	TRBJ1-1	TRBD1	once	TGCAGCGTTGCGGGACAGCAGAACACTGAAGCTTTCTTT	CSVAGQQNTEAFF
11	TRBV5-6	TRBJ1-2	NA	NA	TGTGCCAGCAGCTCTCCGGGAGGCTACACCTTC	CASSSPGGYTF
15	TRBV7-2	TRBJ1-2	TRBD1	NA	TGTGCCAGCAGCTTAGGGACAGGGAATAACTATGGCTACACCTTC	CASSLGTGNNYGYTF
11	TRBV6-2/TRBV6-3	TRBJ2-5	NA	NA	TGTGCCAGCAGTTATTGGGAGACCCAGTACTTC	CASSYWETQYF
13	TRBV12-3/TRBV12-4	TRBJ1-5	NA	NA	TGTGCCAGCAGTTTGACAGGCAATCGGCCCCAGCATTTT	CASSLTGNRPQHF
14	TRBV7-2	TRBJ1-6	NA	NA	TGTGCCAGCAGCTTCGAGTATGGGGATCTTCCCCTCCACTTT	CASSFEYGDLPLHF
13	TRBV6-1	TRBJ1-2	NA	NA	TGTGCCAGCAGTGAAGTAGTCAACTATGGCTACACCTTC	CASSEVVNYGYTF
16	TRBV29-1	TRBJ2-1	NA	NA	TGCAGCGTTGAATTGGGTGGGTCCCTCTCCTACAATGAGCAGTTCTTC	CSVELGGSLSYNEQFF
13	TRBV6-5	TRBJ1-5	NA	NA	TGTGCCAGTCAAGGCGGGTTAAATCAGCCCCAGCATTTT	CASQGGLNQPQHF
13	TRBV11-3	TRBJ1-2	NA	NA	TGTGCCAGCAGCCCTGGCGCTAACTATGGCTACACCTTC	CASSPGANYGYTF
16	TRBV4-1	TRBJ2-3	NA	few	TGCGCCAGCAACCCATTGGGGGACGTAAGCACAGATACGCAGTATTTT	CASNPLGDVSTDTQYF
13	TRBV30	TRBJ1-1	NA	NA	TGTGCCTGGAGTGTCGGTGGTTACACTGAAGCTTTCTTT	CAWSVGGYTEAFF
13	TRBV15	TRBJ2-2	NA	NA	TGTGCCACCAGGGGGCAAAACACCGGGGAGCTGTTTTTT	CATRGQNTGELFF
14	TRBV7-3	TRBJ2-3	TRBD2	once	TGTGCCAGCAGCCCGAGACTAGCTACGGATACGCAGTATTTT	CASSPRLATDTQYF
13	TRBV7-2	TRBJ2-2	NA	NA	TGTGCCAGCAGTTCCGGGGGCACCGGGGAGCTGTTTTTT	CASSSGGTGELFF
14	TRBV9	TRBJ2-7	NA	NA	TGTGCCAGCAGCGCCGAGGGGACCAGCCGGGAGCAGTACTTC	CASSAEGTSREQYF
16	TRBV10-2	TRBJ2-3	NA	NA	TGCGCCAGCAGTGAGTTCGGAAGCACGGGCACAGATACGCAGTATTTT	CASSEFGSTGTDTQYF
16	TRBV7-8	TRBJ1-3	NA	once	TGTGCCAGCAGCCCCGCCACCTCACGCTCTGGAAACACCATATATTTT	CASSPATSRSGNTIYF
15	TRBV7-7	TRBJ2-3	NA	NA	TGTGCCAGCAGCCCACTCCCCTCTAGGGCAGATACGCAGTATTTT	CASSPLPSRADTQYF
15	TRBV4-1	TRBJ2-5	TRBD1	NA	TGCGCCAGCAGCAAAACCAGGGGGCTACAGGAGACCCAGTACTTC	CASSKTRGLQETQYF
15	TRBV9	TRBJ2-5	TRBD2	NA	TGTGCCAGCAGCCCCCAAGGGACTAACCAAGAGACCCAGTACTTC	CASSPQGTNQETQYF
13	TRBV7-3	TRBJ2-1	NA	few	TGTGCCAGCAGCCTCGACTCCTACAATGAGCAGTTCTTC	CASSLDSYNEQFF